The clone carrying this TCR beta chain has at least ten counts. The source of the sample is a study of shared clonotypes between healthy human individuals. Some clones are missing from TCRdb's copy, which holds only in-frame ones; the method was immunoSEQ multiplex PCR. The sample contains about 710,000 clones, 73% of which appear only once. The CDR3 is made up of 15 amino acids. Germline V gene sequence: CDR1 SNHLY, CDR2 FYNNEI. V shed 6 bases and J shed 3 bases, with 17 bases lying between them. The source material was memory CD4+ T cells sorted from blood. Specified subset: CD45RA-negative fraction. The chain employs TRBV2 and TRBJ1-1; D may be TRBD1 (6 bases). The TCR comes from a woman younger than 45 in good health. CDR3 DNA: TGTGCCAGCAGGGCGATGGGGGCTAGCGACACTGAAGCTTTCTTT. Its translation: CASRAMGASDTEAFF.